A single sample is the source of the 10 T cell receptor beta chains below, sequenced in a study of high-grade serous ovarian cancer treatment subgroups. Libraries were prepared by immunoSEQ multiplex PCR; TCRdb keeps only in-frame clonotypes and omits some of them. The repertoire includes 30,000 or so clones, approximately 79% of them detected once, and around 2.3% sits in the top ten. Tumor samples were taken before definitive surgery or chemotherapy. Sequenced: tumor tissue. These receptors were collected from a human donor with high-grade serous ovarian cancer.

The chain employs TRBV27 and TRBJ1-4; D is uncertain. Trimming left V 5 bases short and J 0 bases short, with 13 bases between. This CDR3 is 16 amino acids long. Germline CDR1 MNHEY, CDR2 SMNVEV (reference sequence). The CDR3 sequence is CASSPQTPATNEKLFF. As DNA, the CDR3 is TGTGCCAGCAGTCCGCAAACGCCTGCAACTAATGAAAAACTGTTTTTT.

The chain couples TRBV5-4 to TRBJ1-2, with D perhaps TRBD1 (5 bases). Germline CDR1 and CDR2: SGHNT and YYREEE (reference sequence). Trimming stripped 7 bases from V and 4 bases from J, with 20 bases between. The CDR3 contains 15 residues. The CDR3 DNA follows: TGTGCCAGCCAAAGATGGGGGGAAGGGAGCTATGGCTACACCTTC. Its protein product is CASQRWGEGSYGYTF.

The V and J genes are TRBV29-1 and TRBJ2-1, with D perhaps being TRBD1 or TRBD2 (6 bases each). The germline V and J ends were trimmed by 7 bases and 1 base, with 11 bases remaining between them. The CDR3 runs 13 residues. Germline values: CDR1 SQVTM, CDR2 ANQGSEA. The DNA of the CDR3 is TGCAGCGGAGGGGGGAGGTCCTACAATGAGCAGTTCTTC. Encoded protein: CSGGGRSYNEQFF.

This chain connects TRBV28 to TRBJ1-5; 9 bases fit TRBD1. Trimming took 1 base from V and 3 from J; bases not matched to a gene: 4. The CDR3 is 16 amino acids. CDR1 and CDR2 from the germline V gene are MDHEN and SYDVKM. CDR3 region: CASSLSGTGPNQPQHF. CDR3 DNA: TGTGCCAGCAGTTTATCCGGGACAGGGCCCAATCAGCCCCAGCATTTT.

The gene calls are TRBV7-2 and TRBJ2-1, with TRBD2 matching 11 bases. This CDR3 has 16 amino acids. J was trimmed by 4 bases and V by 3 bases; bases with no gene match: 5. Germline V CDR1 and CDR2: SGHTA, FQGNSA. The CDR3 bases are TGTGCCAGCAGCTTCGGGACTAGCGGCATTTACAATGAGCAGTTCTTC. Its translation: CASSFGTSGIYNEQFF.

The gene calls are TRBV6-5 and TRBJ2-3, with D perhaps TRBD2 (6 bases). CDR3 length: 15 residues. The V end was cut by 0 bases, the J end by 9 bases, with 16 bases between. The germline V gene encodes CDR1 MNHEY and CDR2 SVGAGI. The CDR3 DNA follows: TGTGCCAGCAGTTACTCCACTCACCCGGGAGCCACGCAGTATTTT. This encodes CASSYSTHPGATQYF.

V gene TRBV2 combines with J gene TRBJ2-1, with 10 bases aligning to TRBD2. The CDR3 is made up of 11 amino acids. CDR1 is SNHLY and CDR2 is FYNNEI in the germline V gene. The CDR3 region is CACKREGRQFF. CDR3 sequence (DNA): TGTGCTTGTAAGCGGGAGGGCCGCCAGTTCTTC.

The chain is built from TRBV28 and TRBJ2-7; possibly TRBD1 or TRBD2 for D (5 bases each). The CDR3 runs to 13 residues. CDR1 is MDHEN and CDR2 is SYDVKM in the germline V gene. V lost 5 bases, J lost 3 bases, and 11 bases lay in between. The CDR3 DNA is TGTGCCAGCAGTCCCGGGGCCGGCTACGAGCAGTACTTC. This translates into CASSPGAGYEQYF.

The chain carries TRBV13 and TRBJ2-3, with a possible D match to TRBD2 (6 bases). Trimming pared 7 bases from V and 4 bases from J, leaving 18 bases between. CDR1 PRHDT and CDR2 FYEKMQ come from the germline V gene (reference sequence). This CDR3 comprises 15 residues. This CDR3 is CASTRGGRKSDTQYF. The DNA for the CDR3 is TGTGCCAGCACCCGAGGTGGGAGGAAATCAGATACGCAGTATTTT.

The rearrangement joins TRBV5-1 to TRBJ1-1; a weak D match, TRBD1 (6 bases). Germline V gives CDR1 SGHRS, CDR2 YFSETQ. There are 15 residues in the CDR3. V gave up 3 bases and J gave up 3 bases, with 15 bases separating them. The CDR3 sequence: CASSYLQGLDTEAFF. CDR3 in DNA: TGCGCCAGCAGCTACTTACAGGGTCTTGACACTGAAGCTTTCTTT.